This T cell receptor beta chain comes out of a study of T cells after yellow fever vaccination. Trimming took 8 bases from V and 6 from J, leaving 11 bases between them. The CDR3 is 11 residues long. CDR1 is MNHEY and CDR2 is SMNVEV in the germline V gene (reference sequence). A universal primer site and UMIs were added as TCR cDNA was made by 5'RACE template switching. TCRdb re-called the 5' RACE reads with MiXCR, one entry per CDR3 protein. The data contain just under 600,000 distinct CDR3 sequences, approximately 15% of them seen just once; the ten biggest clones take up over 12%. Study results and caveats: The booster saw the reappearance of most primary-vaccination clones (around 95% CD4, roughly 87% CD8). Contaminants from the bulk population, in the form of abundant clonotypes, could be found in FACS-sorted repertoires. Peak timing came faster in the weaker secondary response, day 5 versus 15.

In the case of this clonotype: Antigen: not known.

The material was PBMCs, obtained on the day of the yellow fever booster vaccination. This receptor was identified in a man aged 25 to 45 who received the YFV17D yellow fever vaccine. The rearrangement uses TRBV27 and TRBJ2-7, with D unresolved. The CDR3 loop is CASGVGREQYF. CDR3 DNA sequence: TGTGCCAGCGGCGTAGGGCGCGAGCAGTACTTC.